This TCR beta chain emerged from a study of OX40 agonist ivuxolimab in advanced cancers. Background on the study: Males comprised roughly four fifths of the group, whose mean age was about 61 years (range 23 to 79).

CDR1 is MNHEY, CDR2 SMNVEV, per germline (reference sequence). V gave up 6 bases and J gave up 5 bases, with 11 bases separating them. The CDR3 is made up of 12 amino acids. This clone has more than one count but fewer than ten. This table comes from immunoSEQ multiplex PCR, and its TCRdb copy is limited to in-frame clones, with some not included. This sample carries approximately 18,000 clones, roughly 80% of them seen once, and the ten largest clones take 26%. This TCR derives from an adult with an advanced solid tumor such as melanoma, head and neck, liver or kidney cancer. The material was CD4+ or CD8+ T cells sorted from blood, obtained in a trial of the OX40 agonist ivuxolimab. The gene calls are TRBV27 and TRBJ2-7, with D perhaps matching TRBD1 or TRBD2 (5 bases each). This CDR3 is CASSYRGDEQYF. CDR3 sequence (DNA): TGTGCCAGCAGCTACCGAGGGGACGAGCAGTACTTC.